This T cell receptor beta chain was captured in a study of technical replicates of blood from a few donors. The method was immunoSEQ multiplex PCR; TCRdb's version includes in-frame clones alone and lacks a portion of them. The sample has tens of thousands of clones, less than 95% seen once. Trimming cost V 6 bases and J 6 bases; bases outside gene matches: 7. This CDR3 is built from 14 residues. From germline, CDR1 is MNHNY and CDR2 SVGAGI (reference sequence). V is TRBV6-6 and J is TRBJ1-5; the match to TRBD1 covers 8 bases. The receptor's source is a human donor in good health. The specimen was T cells isolated from PBMCs. DNA for the CDR3: TGTGCCAGCAGCCCACAGGGGGGTAGTCAGCCCCAGCATTTT. This translates into CASSPQGGSQPQHF.